Sequencing of this TCR beta chain was carried out in a study of identical twins. Trimming removed 2 bases from V and 10 bases from J, with 15 bases in between. CDR1 and CDR2 (germline): KGHSH, LQKENI. The CDR3 is 14 amino acids. The sample holds a few counts of this clonotype. Its specificity is unknown. Healthy Caucasian individuals made up all the donors. Study-level results: Zero-insertion findings could be partly confounded by invariant cells (MAIT and iNKT cells). Excess twin sharing in beta out-of-frame sequences was weaker. Cross-sectional statistics, not tracking of the same donors, supported the conclusions.

Each CDR3 protein gets one entry after TCRdb re-called the 5' RACE reads with MiXCR. The data contain approximately 670,000 distinct CDR3 sequences, approximately 6% of them singletons. This TCR derives from a man between 18 and 29 years old in good health. V is TRBV18 and J is TRBJ2-1; D is tentatively TRBD1 or TRBD2 (5 bases each). Sequencing was carried out using naive T cells sorted from blood. The CDR3 nucleotides read TGTGCCAGCTCACCAGGGGGAAATCGGGGAGAGCAGTTCTTC. This codes for CASSPGGNRGEQFF.